Detailed here is one T cell receptor (beta chain). No cognate antigen has been identified for it. It has no much larger one-base neighbor in the sample; base qualities were not kept. Trimming removed 4 bases from V and 5 bases from J; the gene matches leave 13 bases unexplained. The CDR3 starts with the cysteine, ends with the phenylalanine, and has 16 residues. The kept DNA is CDR3 alone, 48 bases in frame from the first base. In the germline V gene, CDR1 corresponds to SGDLS and CDR2 to YYNGEE. Hyperthyroidism patients were aged 18 to 65 years and newly diagnosed, with disease duration of less than 2 months. The study excluded patients with uncontrolled infections, other autoimmune diseases, pregnancy or lactation. Diagnoses relied on clinical symptoms, serum thyroxine and TRAb, thyroid ultrasound and orbital computed tomography. Blood from progressor patients was collected at the time of first diagnosis with hyperthyroidism, before any ophthalmopathy symptoms had appeared. Ficoll-Paque density gradient centrifugation was used to isolate PBMCs from approximately 10 ml of fresh peripheral blood. Progressor patients were first diagnosed with Graves' hyperthyroidism and then developed ophthalmopathy during follow-up. Total RNA was extracted with Trizol reagent, and quality was checked on an Agilent 2100 Bioanalyzer.

The sample comes from a study of T cells in Graves' hyperthyroidism and ophthalmopathy (dated by TCRdb to about 2019). General notes on the study: Peripheral blood was sampled at the time of initial diagnosis, prior to any treatment. To identify distinguishing TCR V-J signatures, a discovery cohort of about 100 patients was used, comprising fewer than 45 with Graves' ophthalmopathy and approximately 58 with stable Graves' hyperthyroidism. Prospective prediction of ophthalmopathy was tested in an independent validation cohort consisting of roughly 20 hyperthyroidism patients and 15 or so patients who later progressed to ophthalmopathy. The 90 or so discovery patients were randomly split 7:3 into training and test sets. In roughly six Graves' hyperthyroidism patients, the study also compared T-cell repertoires from thyroid tissue with T-cell repertoires from blood. After sampling, hyperthyroidism patients received methimazole starting at 30 mg daily, and ophthalmopathy patients received high-dose intravenous methylprednisolone. The paper reports TCR Vbeta CDR3 sequencing of fewer than 150 peripheral blood samples: 40 to 45 ophthalmopathy, around 80 hyperthyroidism and 17 progressor patients. Overall study outcomes, separate from this receptor: Most expanded thyroid clonotypes (frequency above 0.001) were also found in blood, which suggests that blood repertoires may mirror thyroid immune responses. During validation, the model predicted progression to ophthalmopathy a median of around six months ahead of onset, with almost 71% sensitivity and roughly 75% specificity. A model built on a 13 V-J signature distinguished ophthalmopathy from stable hyperthyroidism, reaching roughly 88% sensitivity and about 81% specificity in cross-validation and 80%/75% in testing. No statistical method was used to fix the sample size in advance, and group allocation was not hidden from the investigators.

TCR beta CDR3 regions were amplified from RNA transcripts. For the first round of RT-PCR on the TCR CDR3, the HTBI primer set was used together with the Qiagen OneStep RT-PCR kit. The libraries were constructed in a second round of multiplex PCR and then size-selected and purified. Paired-end sequencing of the libraries was performed with 100 bp reads on an Illumina HiSeq2000. On the study's bioinformatics: SOAPnuke was used to process the raw data, removing reads that contained adapters or uncalled bases, had a mean Phred below 15, or lacked an exact match to the constant primer or identifier. High-quality paired reads were merged using COPE v1.2.5, and each unique nucleotide sequence was defined as a clonotype. Clonotypes were aligned to IMGT TRBV, TRBD and TRBJ reference segments using MiTCR v1.1. The analysis included only V-J combinations with a frequency above 0.0001, which together covered 99% to 99.2% of the repertoires. A TCS score was defined as the ratio of F50 (clonal expansion) to E x V (chaos), with BLOSUM62-based TCRdist applied between CDR3 peptides within each V-J. Welch's t-statistics and random forest reduced around 520 V-J features to 13, which were used in a naive Bayes classifier (R e1071). TCRdb handled the public reads itself, with Q25 trimming in fastp and clone calling in MiXCR, and kept productive beta chains. Here each entry gathers all rows of one CDR3 protein and keeps the most common genes and DNA. These V and J calls are TCRdb output, not the study's own analysis. Here the sample has about 770,000 distinct CDR3 sequences; 18% occur a single time. Jointly, the top ten make up 16% of the sample.

The sample taken for sequencing was blood. The chain is assembled from TRBV9 and TRBJ2-5; TRBD2 agrees with 8 junctional bases. This receptor was obtained from a woman between 45 and 65 years old with Graves' hyperthyroidism that later progressed to Graves' ophthalmopathy. CDR3 loop: CASSPSARGAEETQYF. The DNA reads TGTGCCAGCAGCCCTAGTGCGCGGGGGGCCGAGGAGACCCAGTACTTC. Full variable domain (CDR3 extended with the reference TRBV9 and TRBJ2-5 proteins): DSGVTQTPKHLITATGQRVTLRCSPRSGDLSVYWYQQSLDQGLQFLIQYYNGEERAKGNILERFSAQQFPDLHSELNLSSLELGDSALYFCASSPSARGAEETQYFGPGTRLLVL.